This TCR beta chain comes out of a study of blood T cell repertoires in COVID-19. In the source study's methods: Quantification of nucleated cells was approximated via reference gene primer amplification. TCRdb's table, derived via immunoSEQ multiplex PCR, lists solely in-frame clones and lacks some. That table is the source of V, J and clone size, and D and trimming were worked out from the DNA. The sample has 100,000 to 120,000 clones; around three quarters are singletons. V lost 4 bases to trimming and J lost 2 bases, with 9 bases between them. The CDR3 covers 14 residues. From germline, CDR1 is SGHTA and CDR2 FQGNSA.

V gene TRBV7-2 combines with J gene TRBJ1-5; D is unclear. Sequenced material: peripheral blood. The TCR comes from a woman aged 60-75 years with acute or convalescent COVID-19. For the CDR3, the DNA is TGTGCCAGCAGCTCAAACAAAGGCAATCAGCCCCAGCATTTT. Translating it yields CASSSNKGNQPQHF.